This TCR beta chain was captured in a study of cytomegalovirus exposure and HLA in healthy donors. TCRdb's copy holds only in-frame clones and misses some; the assay was immunoSEQ multiplex PCR. The sample carries about 38,000 clones, approximately 92% recorded once. The CDR3 totals 14 residues. The V end lost 7 bases, the J end lost 5 bases, and 17 bases lay between the germline ends. The germline gives CDR1 GTSNPN, CDR2 SVGIG (reference sequence). The origin of this receptor is a man between 18 and 35 years old in good health and CMV-seronegative. Source material: PBMCs. The chain links TRBV30 to TRBJ1-4; maybe TRBD1 (6 bases). The CDR3 nucleotides read TGTGCCTCGTCCCGGGACACCGTAAATGAAAAACTGTTTTTT. It encodes CASSRDTVNEKLFF.